These T cell receptor beta chains were read from a single sample in a study of long-term antiretroviral therapy in people with HIV. Produced via immunoSEQ multiplex PCR; TCRdb's table is partial and in-frame only. The profile shows about 19,000 clones, less than 85% of them singletons. The sequencing here drew on unsorted PBMCs, taken 0.2 years after starting antiretroviral therapy. These receptors originate from a woman in her thirties or forties with HIV. Both conserved end residues are part of each CDR3. A D gene is named only where the DNA matches it firmly. Where a row states a size, it is once, few, many or the class of an expanded clone; other rows omit it.

d_gene	v_gene	abundance	j_gene	CDR3aa	CDR3nt
.	TRBV29-1	once	TRBJ2-7	CSAMRTTYEQYF	TGCAGCGCCATGCGGACCACCTACGAGCAGTACTTC
.	TRBV11-2	.	TRBJ2-3	CASSFGGERGTDTQYF	TGTGCCAGCAGCTTTGGGGGCGAAAGGGGCACAGATACGCAGTATTTT
.	TRBV30	.	TRBJ1-4	CAWSFFTGVGKANEKLFF	TGTGCCTGGAGTTTCTTCACGGGGGTCGGGAAGGCTAATGAAAAACTGTTTTTT
.	TRBV10-3	.	TRBJ1-6	CAISVKDRSYNSPLHF	TGTGCCATCAGTGTTAAAGATCGCTCCTATAATTCACCCCTCCACTTT
TRBD2	TRBV18	.	TRBJ2-2	CASSPQTSGSIAGELFF	TGTGCCAGCTCACCCCAAACTAGCGGGAGTATTGCCGGGGAGCTGTTTTTT
TRBD1	TRBV2	.	TRBJ1-4	CASRLTGGFEEKLFF	TGTGCCAGCAGGCTGACAGGGGGCTTTGAGGAAAAACTGTTTTTT
.	TRBV12-5	once	TRBJ2-6	CASGPYSAGANVLTF	TGTGCTAGTGGTCCTTACAGCGCTGGGGCCAACGTCCTGACTTTC
.	TRBV6-5	.	TRBJ1-2	CASSRHREQGGYTF	TGTGCCAGCAGTCGACACAGGGAGCAGGGGGGCTACACCTTC
.	TRBV6-5	.	TRBJ1-2	CASSYRHSAQRGGYTF	TGTGCCAGCAGTTACCGTCACTCGGCGCAGCGCGGGGGCTACACCTTC
.	TRBV4-2	.	TRBJ1-4	CASSQLGGRRTNEKLFF	TGTGCCAGCAGCCAACTGGGTGGGAGGAGGACTAATGAAAAACTGTTTTTT
.	TRBV27	few	TRBJ2-2	CASSALNRDRGYTGELFF	TGTGCCAGCAGTGCCCTCAACCGGGACCGCGGGTACACCGGGGAGCTGTTTTTT
.	TRBV7-9	.	TRBJ2-1	CASSSPQGSVGSYNEQFF	TGTGCCAGCAGCTCCCCGCAGGGCAGTGTGGGCTCCTACAATGAGCAGTTCTTC
.	TRBV6-5	.	TRBJ1-2	CASRVSQGPYGYTF	TGTGCCAGCAGGGTCTCACAGGGCCCCTATGGCTACACCTTC
.	TRBV13	few	TRBJ1-1	CASSQQGIHTEAFF	TGTGCCAGCAGCCAACAGGGTATTCACACTGAAGCTTTCTTT
.	TRBV7-9	.	TRBJ2-2	CASSLGTGELFF	TGTGCCAGCAGCTTAGGGACCGGGGAGCTGTTTTTT
.	TRBV7-2	.	TRBJ1-1	CASSPGPANTEAFF	TGTGCCAGCAGCCCGGGACCGGCGAACACTGAAGCTTTCTTT
TRBD2	TRBV6-5	.	TRBJ2-1	CASEAGAGFNEQFF	TGTGCCAGCGAAGCGGGAGCTGGTTTCAATGAGCAGTTCTTC
.	TRBV5-6	.	TRBJ2-1	CASSSESYNEQFF	TGTGCCAGCAGTAGCGAGTCCTACAATGAGCAGTTCTTC
.	TRBV5-1	.	TRBJ1-1	CASSPGTPEAFF	TGCGCCAGCAGCCCCGGGACACCTGAAGCTTTCTTT
TRBD2	TRBV10-1	.	TRBJ2-1	CASSVERLAEQFF	TGCGCCAGCAGTGTCGAGAGACTAGCGGAGCAGTTCTTC
.	TRBV5-1	.	TRBJ2-5	CASSLASLIGGAGTQYF	TGCGCCAGCAGCTTGGCCTCTTTGATTGGAGGGGCTGGGACCCAGTACTTC
.	TRBV12-2	.	TRBJ1-2	CASRQSGTGDGYTF	TGTGCAAGTCGCCAGTCCGGGACAGGGGATGGCTACACCTTC
.	TRBV30	.	TRBJ1-1	CAWRYWENTEAFF	TGTGCCTGGAGGTATTGGGAGAACACTGAAGCTTTCTTT
.	TRBV6-5	.	TRBJ1-2	CASSYEGKNYGYTF	TGTGCCAGCAGTTACGAGGGCAAAAACTATGGCTACACCTTC
TRBD1	TRBV10-3	once	TRBJ2-7	CAVTSPRVGGFEQYF	TGTGCCGTCACCTCCCCCCGGGTAGGGGGCTTCGAGCAGTACTTC
.	TRBV4-3	.	TRBJ2-7	CASSQGRAGEQYF	TGCGCCAGCAGCCAGGGTAGGGCGGGCGAGCAGTACTTC
.	TRBV11-3	.	TRBJ2-3	CAISTEGYTDTQYF	TGTGCCATCTCCACGGAGGGCTACACAGATACGCAGTATTTT
.	TRBV4-1	few	TRBJ2-3	CASSAAQGKDTQYF	TGCGCCAGCAGCGCCGCGCAGGGAAAAGATACGCAGTATTTT
.	TRBV27	.	TRBJ2-1	CASSSWSGVYNEQFF	TGTGCCAGCAGTTCGTGGTCGGGAGTCTACAATGAGCAGTTCTTC